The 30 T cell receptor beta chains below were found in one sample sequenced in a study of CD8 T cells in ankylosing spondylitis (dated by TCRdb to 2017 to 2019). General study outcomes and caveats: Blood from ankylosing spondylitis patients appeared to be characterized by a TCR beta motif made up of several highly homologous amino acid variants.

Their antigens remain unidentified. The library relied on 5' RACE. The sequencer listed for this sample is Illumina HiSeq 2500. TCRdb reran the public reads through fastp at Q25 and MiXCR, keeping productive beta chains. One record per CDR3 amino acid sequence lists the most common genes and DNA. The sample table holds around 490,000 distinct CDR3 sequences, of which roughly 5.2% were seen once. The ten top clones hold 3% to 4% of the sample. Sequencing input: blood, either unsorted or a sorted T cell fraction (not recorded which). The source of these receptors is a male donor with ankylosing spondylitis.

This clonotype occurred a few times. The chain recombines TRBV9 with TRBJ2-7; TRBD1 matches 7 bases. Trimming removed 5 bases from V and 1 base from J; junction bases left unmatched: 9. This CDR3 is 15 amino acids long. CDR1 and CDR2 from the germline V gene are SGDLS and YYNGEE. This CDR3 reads CASSDEGAPSYEQYF. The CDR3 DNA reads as TGTGCCAGCAGTGATGAGGGGGCCCCTTCCTACGAGCAGTACTTC.

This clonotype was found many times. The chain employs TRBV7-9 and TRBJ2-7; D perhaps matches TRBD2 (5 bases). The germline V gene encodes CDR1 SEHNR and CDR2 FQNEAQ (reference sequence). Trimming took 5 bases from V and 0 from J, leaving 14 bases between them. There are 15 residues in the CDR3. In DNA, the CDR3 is TGTGCCAGCAGCCCCCGGCATGCGGGCTCCTACGAGCAGTACTTC. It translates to CASSPRHAGSYEQYF.

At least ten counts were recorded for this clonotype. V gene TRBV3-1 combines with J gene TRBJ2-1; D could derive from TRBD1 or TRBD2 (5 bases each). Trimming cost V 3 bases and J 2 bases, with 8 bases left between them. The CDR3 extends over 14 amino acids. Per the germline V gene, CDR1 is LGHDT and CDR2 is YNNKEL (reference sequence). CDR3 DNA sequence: TGTGCCAGCAGCCACGGGACCACCTACAATGAGCAGTTCTTC. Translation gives CASSHGTTYNEQFF.

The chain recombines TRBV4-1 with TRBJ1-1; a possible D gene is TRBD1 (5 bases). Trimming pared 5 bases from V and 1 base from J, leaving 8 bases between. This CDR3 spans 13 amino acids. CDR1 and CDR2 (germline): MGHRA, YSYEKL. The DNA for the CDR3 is TGCGCCAGCAGCGGGGGGGGGAACACTGAAGCTTTCTTT. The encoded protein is CASSGGGNTEAFF.

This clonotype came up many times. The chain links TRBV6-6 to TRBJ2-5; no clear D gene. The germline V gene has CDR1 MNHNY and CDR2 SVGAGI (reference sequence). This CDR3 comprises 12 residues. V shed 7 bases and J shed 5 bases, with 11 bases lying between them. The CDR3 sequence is CASTPTGETQYF. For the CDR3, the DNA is TGTGCCAGCACACCCACTGGGGAGACCCAGTACTTC.

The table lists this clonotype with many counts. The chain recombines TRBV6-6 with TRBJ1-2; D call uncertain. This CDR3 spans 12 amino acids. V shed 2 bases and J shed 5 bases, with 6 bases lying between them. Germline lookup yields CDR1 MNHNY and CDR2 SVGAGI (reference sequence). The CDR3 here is CASSYLGYGYTF. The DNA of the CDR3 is TGTGCCAGCAGTTACCTAGGGTATGGCTACACCTTC.

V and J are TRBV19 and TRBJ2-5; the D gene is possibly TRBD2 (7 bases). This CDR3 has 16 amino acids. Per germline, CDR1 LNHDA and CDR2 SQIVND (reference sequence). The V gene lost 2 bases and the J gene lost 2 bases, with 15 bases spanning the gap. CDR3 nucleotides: TGTGCCAGTAGTATACCCCCCAGGGGAGGGCAAGAGACCCAGTACTTC. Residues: CASSIPPRGGQETQYF.

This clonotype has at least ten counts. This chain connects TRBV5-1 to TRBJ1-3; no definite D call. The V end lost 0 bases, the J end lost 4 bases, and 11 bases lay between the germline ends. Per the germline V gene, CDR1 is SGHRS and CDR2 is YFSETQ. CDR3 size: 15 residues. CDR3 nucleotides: TGCGCCAGCAGCTTGGGCAGCGGCGACGGAAACACCATATATTTT. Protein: CASSLGSGDGNTIYF.

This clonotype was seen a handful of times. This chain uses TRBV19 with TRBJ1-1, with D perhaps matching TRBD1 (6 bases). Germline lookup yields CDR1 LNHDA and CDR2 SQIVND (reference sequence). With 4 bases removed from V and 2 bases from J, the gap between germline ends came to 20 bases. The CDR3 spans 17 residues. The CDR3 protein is CASSTTPGVEINTEAFF. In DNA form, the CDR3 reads TGTGCCAGTAGTACTACTCCAGGGGTCGAGATTAACACTGAAGCTTTCTTT. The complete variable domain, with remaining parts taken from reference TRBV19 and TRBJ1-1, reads DGGITQSPKYLFRKEGQNVTLSCEQNLNHDAMYWYRQDPGQGLRLIYYSQIVNDFQKGDIAEGYSVSREKKESFPLTVTSAQKNPTAFYLCASSTTPGVEINTEAFFGQGTRLTVV.

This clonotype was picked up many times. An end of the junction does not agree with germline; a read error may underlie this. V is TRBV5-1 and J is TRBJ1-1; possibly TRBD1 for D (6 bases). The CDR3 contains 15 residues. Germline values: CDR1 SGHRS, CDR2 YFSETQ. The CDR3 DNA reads TGCGCCAGCAGTTTGGATGGGACAACAAACACTGAAGCTTTCTTT. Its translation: CASSLDGTTNTEAFF.

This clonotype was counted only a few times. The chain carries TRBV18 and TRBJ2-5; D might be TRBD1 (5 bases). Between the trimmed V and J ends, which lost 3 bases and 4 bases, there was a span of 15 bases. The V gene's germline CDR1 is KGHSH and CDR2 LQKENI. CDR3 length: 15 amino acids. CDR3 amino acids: CASSPLVGPLETQYF. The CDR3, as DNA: TGTGCCAGCTCACCCTTGGTGGGGCCCTTAGAGACCCAGTACTTC. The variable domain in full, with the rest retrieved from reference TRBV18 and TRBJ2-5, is NAGVMQNPRHLVRRRGQEARLRCSPMKGHSHVYWYRQLPEEGLKFMVYLQKENIIDESGMPKERFSAEFPKEGPSILRIQQVVRGDSAAYFCASSPLVGPLETQYFGPGTRLLVL.

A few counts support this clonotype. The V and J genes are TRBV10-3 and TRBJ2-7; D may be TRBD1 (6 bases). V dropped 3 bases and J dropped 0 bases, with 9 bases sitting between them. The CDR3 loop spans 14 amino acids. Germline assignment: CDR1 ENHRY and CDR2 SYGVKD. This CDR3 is CAISDWTDSYEQYF. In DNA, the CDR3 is TGTGCCATCAGTGACTGGACAGACTCCTACGAGCAGTACTTC.

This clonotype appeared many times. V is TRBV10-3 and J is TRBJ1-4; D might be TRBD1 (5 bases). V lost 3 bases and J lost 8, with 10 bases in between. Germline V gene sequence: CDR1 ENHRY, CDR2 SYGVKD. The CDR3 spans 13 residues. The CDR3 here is CAISEVKGEKLFF. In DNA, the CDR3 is TGTGCCATCAGTGAAGTGAAGGGGGAAAAACTGTTTTTT.

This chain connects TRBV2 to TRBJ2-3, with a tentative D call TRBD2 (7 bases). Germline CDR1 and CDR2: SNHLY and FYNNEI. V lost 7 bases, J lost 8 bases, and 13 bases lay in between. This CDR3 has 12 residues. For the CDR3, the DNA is TGTGCCAGCAATAAAGGGGGGGGTACGCAGTATTTT. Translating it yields CASNKGGGTQYF.

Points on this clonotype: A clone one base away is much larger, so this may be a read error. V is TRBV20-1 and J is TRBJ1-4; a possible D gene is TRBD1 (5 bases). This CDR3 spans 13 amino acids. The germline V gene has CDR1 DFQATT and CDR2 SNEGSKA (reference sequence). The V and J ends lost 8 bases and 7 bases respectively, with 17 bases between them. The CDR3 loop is CSTLMQGGEKLFF. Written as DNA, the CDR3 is TGCAGTACTCTGATGCAGGGTGGTGAAAAACTGTTTTTT.

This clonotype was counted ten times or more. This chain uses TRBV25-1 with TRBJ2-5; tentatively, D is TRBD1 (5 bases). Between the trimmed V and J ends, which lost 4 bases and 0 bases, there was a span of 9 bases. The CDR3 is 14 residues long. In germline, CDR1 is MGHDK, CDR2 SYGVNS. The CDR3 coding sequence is TGTGCCAGCAGTGCCCGGACAAACCAAGAGACCCAGTACTTC. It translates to CASSARTNQETQYF.

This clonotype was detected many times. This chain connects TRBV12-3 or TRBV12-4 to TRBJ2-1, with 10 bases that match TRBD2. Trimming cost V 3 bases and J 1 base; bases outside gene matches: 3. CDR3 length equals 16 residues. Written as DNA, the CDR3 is TGTGCCAGCAGTTTCCTAGCGGGAGTGTCCTACAATGAGCAGTTCTTC. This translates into CASSFLAGVSYNEQFF.

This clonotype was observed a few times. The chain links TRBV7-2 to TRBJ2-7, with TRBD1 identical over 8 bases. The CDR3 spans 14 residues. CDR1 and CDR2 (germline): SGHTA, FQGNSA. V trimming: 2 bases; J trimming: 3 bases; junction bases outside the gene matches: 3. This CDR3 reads CASSLQGALYEQYF. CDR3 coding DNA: TGTGCCAGCAGCTTACAGGGGGCCCTCTACGAGCAGTACTTC.

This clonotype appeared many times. The CDR3 nucleotides read TGCGCCAGCAGCCAAGATCCCCACCGACTAGCGGGGGGTCGCCCTACGGGCACAGATACGCAGTATTTT. It codes for CASSQDPHRLAGGRPTGTDTQYF. The rearrangement joins TRBV4-3 to TRBJ2-3, with 13 bases aligning to TRBD2. Trimming cost V 0 bases and J 1 base; bases outside gene matches: 19. The germline gives CDR1 LGHNA, CDR2 YSLEER. The CDR3 is 23 residues long.

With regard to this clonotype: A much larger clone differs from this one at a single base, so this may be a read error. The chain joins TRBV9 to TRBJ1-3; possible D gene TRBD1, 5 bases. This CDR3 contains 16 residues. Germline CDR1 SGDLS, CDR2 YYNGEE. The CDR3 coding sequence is TGTGCCAGCAGCGTAGCTACATACCTGGGGGGAAACATCATATATTTT. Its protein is CASSVATYLGGNIIYF. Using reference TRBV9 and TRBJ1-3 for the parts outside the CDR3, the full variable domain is DSGVTQTPKHLITATGQRVTLRCSPRSGDLSVYWYQQSLDQGLQFLIQYYNGEERAKGNILERFSAQQFPDLHSELNLSSLELGDSALYFCASSVATYLGGNIIYFGEGSWLTVV.

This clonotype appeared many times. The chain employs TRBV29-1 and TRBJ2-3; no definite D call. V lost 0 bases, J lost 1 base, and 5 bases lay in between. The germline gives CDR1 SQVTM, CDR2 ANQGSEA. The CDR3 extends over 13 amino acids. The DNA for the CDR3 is TGCAGCGTTGAAGATCGTGGCACAGATACGCAGTATTTT. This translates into CSVEDRGTDTQYF.

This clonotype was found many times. The CDR3 protein is CASSVAGARVNEKLFF. CDR3 in DNA: TGTGCCAGCAGCGTAGCGGGGGCTCGCGTTAATGAAAAACTGTTTTTT. The V and J genes are TRBV9 and TRBJ1-4, with D possibly being TRBD1 (6 bases). Germline V lookup: CDR1 SGDLS, CDR2 YYNGEE. V was clipped by 0 bases and J by 4 bases, with 13 bases between them. This CDR3 has 16 amino acids.

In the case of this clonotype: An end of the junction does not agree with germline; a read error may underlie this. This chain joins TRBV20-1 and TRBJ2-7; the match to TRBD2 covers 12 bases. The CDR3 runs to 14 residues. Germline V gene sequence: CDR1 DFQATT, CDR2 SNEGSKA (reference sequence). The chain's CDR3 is CSAGLAGISHEQYF. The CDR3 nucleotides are TGCAGTGCTGGACTAGCGGGAATCTCCCACGAGCAGTACTTC.

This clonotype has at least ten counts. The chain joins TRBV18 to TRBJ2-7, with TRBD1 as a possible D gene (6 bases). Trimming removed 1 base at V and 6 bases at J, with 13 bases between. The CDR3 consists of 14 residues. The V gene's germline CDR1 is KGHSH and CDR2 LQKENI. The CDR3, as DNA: TGTGCCAGCTCACCACAACTACAGGGAAGCGAGCAGTACTTC. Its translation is CASSPQLQGSEQYF.

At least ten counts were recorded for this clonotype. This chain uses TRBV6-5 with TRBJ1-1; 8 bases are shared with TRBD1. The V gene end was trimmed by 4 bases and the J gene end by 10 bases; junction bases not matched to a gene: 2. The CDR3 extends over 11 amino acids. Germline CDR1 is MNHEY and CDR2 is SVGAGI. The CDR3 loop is CASSWTGRAFF. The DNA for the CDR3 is TGTGCCAGCAGTTGGACAGGGAGAGCTTTCTTT.

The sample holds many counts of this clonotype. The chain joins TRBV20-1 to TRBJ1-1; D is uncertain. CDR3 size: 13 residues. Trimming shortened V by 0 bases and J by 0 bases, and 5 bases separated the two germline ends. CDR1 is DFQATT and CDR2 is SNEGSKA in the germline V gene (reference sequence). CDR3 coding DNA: TGCAGTGCTAGAGATACTTTGAACACTGAAGCTTTCTTT. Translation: CSARDTLNTEAFF.

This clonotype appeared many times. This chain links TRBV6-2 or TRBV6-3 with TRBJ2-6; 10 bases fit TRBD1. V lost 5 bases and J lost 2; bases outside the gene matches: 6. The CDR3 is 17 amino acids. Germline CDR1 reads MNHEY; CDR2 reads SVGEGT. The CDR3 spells CASSPIGQGAGANVLTF. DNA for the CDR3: TGTGCCAGCAGTCCGATAGGACAGGGGGCTGGGGCCAACGTCCTGACTTTC.

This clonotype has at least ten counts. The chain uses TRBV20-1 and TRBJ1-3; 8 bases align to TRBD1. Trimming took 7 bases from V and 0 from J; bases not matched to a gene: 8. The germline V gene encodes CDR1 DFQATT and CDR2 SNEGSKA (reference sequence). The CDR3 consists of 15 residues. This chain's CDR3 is CSVEGQANSGNTIYF. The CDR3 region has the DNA TGCAGTGTAGAGGGACAGGCGAACTCTGGAAACACCATATATTTT.

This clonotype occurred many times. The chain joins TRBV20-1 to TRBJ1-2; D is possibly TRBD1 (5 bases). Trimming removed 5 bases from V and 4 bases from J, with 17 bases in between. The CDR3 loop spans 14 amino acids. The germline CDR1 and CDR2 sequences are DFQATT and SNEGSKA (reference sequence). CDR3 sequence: CSAPLGAEGYGYTF. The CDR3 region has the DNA TGCAGTGCTCCTTTAGGGGCGGAGGGCTATGGCTACACCTTC.

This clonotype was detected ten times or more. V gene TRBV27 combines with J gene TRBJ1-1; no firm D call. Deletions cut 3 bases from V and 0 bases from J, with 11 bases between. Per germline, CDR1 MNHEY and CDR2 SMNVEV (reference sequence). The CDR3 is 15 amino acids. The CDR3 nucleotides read TGTGCCAGCAGTTTTTCTGGAGGAGTGAACACTGAAGCTTTCTTT. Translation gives CASSFSGGVNTEAFF.